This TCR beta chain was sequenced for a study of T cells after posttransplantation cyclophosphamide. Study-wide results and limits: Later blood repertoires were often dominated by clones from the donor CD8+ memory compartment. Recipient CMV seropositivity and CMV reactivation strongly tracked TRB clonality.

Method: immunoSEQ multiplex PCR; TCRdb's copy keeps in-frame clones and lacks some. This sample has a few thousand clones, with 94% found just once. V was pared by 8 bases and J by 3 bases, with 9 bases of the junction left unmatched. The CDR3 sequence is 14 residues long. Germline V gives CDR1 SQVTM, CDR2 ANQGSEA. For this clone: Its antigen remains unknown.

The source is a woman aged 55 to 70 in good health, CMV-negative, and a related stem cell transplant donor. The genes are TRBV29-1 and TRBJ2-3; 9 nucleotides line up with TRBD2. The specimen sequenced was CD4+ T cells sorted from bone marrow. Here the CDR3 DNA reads TGCAGCACCCTTAGCGGGAGTGTGACAGATACGCAGTATTTT. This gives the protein CSTLSGSVTDTQYF.